The 12 T cell receptor beta chains below were found in one sample sequenced in a study of blood T cell repertoires in COVID-19. Assay used: immunoSEQ multiplex PCR; TCRdb lists only in-frame clones, some missing. The table has about 400,000 clones, around 90% seen once. The sequenced sample was PBMCs or T cells enriched from blood (not recorded which). Source of these receptors: a woman aged 40 to 50 with acute COVID-19.

The V and J genes are TRBV4-2 and TRBJ2-2, with TRBD2 identical over 10 bases. J lost 8 bases, V lost 1 base, and 7 bases had no gene match. Germline values: CDR1 LGHNA, CDR2 YNFKEQ. This CDR3 has 16 residues. CDR3 bases: TGTGCCAGCAGCCAAGTTGCTAGCGGGGGCTATGGGGAGCTGTTTTTT. Residues: CASSQVASGGYGELFF.

The chain employs TRBV7-9 and TRBJ1-4; 8 bases line up with TRBD1. V trimming: 6 bases; J trimming: 6 bases; junction bases outside the gene matches: 6. CDR3 length: 14 amino acids. Germline-derived CDR1 and CDR2 are SEHNR and FQNEAQ (reference sequence). CDR3 DNA: TGTGCCAGCAGTCATCCGGGACAGGATGAAAAACTGTTTTTT. Translated: CASSHPGQDEKLFF.

J is TRBJ1-2 and V is TRBV7-9; 8 bases map to TRBD1. Trimming at V came to 1 base and at J to 4 bases, leaving 5 bases not matched to a gene. CDR3 length equals 15 residues. Per germline, CDR1 SEHNR and CDR2 FQNEAQ (reference sequence). CDR3 loop: CASSLGTGSPYGYTF. The CDR3 region has the DNA TGTGCCAGCAGCTTAGGGACAGGGTCCCCCTATGGCTACACCTTC.

The chain joins TRBV29-1 to TRBJ2-4, with TRBD1 as a possible D gene (5 bases). The germline V and J ends were trimmed by 2 bases and 8 bases, with 13 bases remaining between them. The germline V gene encodes CDR1 SQVTM and CDR2 ANQGSEA. The CDR3 sequence is 13 residues long. Here the CDR3 reads CSVETQGWDIQYF. The CDR3 nucleotides read TGCAGCGTTGAAACCCAGGGTTGGGACATTCAGTACTTC.

The chain joins TRBV19 to TRBJ1-5, with D unresolved. Germline V gene lookup returns CDR1 LNHDA and CDR2 SQIVND (reference sequence). V shed 3 bases and J shed 5 bases, with 11 bases lying between them. The CDR3 has 14 amino acids. DNA for the CDR3: TGTGCCAGTAGTATTTTTCCTGGCTATCAGCCCCAGCATTTT. Encoded protein: CASSIFPGYQPQHF.

In the case of this clone: The same CDR3 can be traced to other DNA sequences in this sample. The V call is TRBV5-4, the J call TRBJ1-3, with D perhaps TRBD1 (5 bases). V lost 1 base and J lost 0, with 5 bases in between. Germline loops: CDR1 SGHNT, CDR2 YYREEE (reference sequence). This CDR3 contains 14 residues. DNA for the CDR3: TGTGCCAGCAGCTTGAGGGGCTCTGGAAACACCATATATTTT. It encodes CASSLRGSGNTIYF.

The V gene is TRBV5-6, the J gene TRBJ1-4; possibly TRBD1 for D (6 bases). The CDR3 loop spans 14 amino acids. Germline CDR1 is SGHDT and CDR2 is YYEEEE. V dropped 4 bases and J dropped 3 bases, with 10 bases sitting between them. CDR3 nucleotide sequence: TGTGCCAGCAGCCCGACAGGTGCTAATGAAAAACTGTTTTTT. Translated, it gives CASSPTGANEKLFF.

The V call is TRBV5-6, the J call TRBJ1-1; 8 bases are a match to TRBD1. Looked up from germline, CDR1 is SGHDT and CDR2 is YYEEEE. The V gene end was trimmed by 5 bases and the J gene end by 1 base; junction bases not matched to a gene: 4. The CDR3 loop spans 14 amino acids. CDR3: CASRITGGNTEAFF. The CDR3 DNA sequence: TGTGCCAGCAGGATTACAGGGGGGAACACTGAAGCTTTCTTT.

The rearrangement joins TRBV5-4 to TRBJ2-7; D is unresolved. The CDR3 is 13 amino acids. CDR1 is SGHNT, CDR2 YYREEE, per germline (reference sequence). Trimming took off 2 bases at V and 0 bases at J, with 6 bases between the two ends. The CDR3 DNA reads TGTGCCAGCAGCTTACCAGACTCCTACGAGCAGTACTTC. Protein sequence: CASSLPDSYEQYF.

The gene calls are TRBV12-3 or TRBV12-4 and TRBJ1-3, with D possibly TRBD1 on 5 matching bases. V was shortened by 7 bases and J by 0 bases, with 7 bases between the two germline ends. The CDR3 extends over 13 amino acids. DNA for the CDR3: TGTGCCAGCAAGACAGACTCTGGAAACACCATATATTTT. It translates to CASKTDSGNTIYF.

This clone showed up just once. This chain joins TRBV19 and TRBJ1-1; D is unclear. The germline CDR1 and CDR2 sequences are LNHDA and SQIVND (reference sequence). Trimming removed 5 bases at V and 3 bases at J, with 10 bases between. The CDR3 extends over 13 amino acids. In nucleotides, the CDR3 is TGTGCCAGTAGTTCCCAGAGGGACACTGAAGCTTTCTTT. Translation: CASSSQRDTEAFF.

The chain employs TRBV7-9 and TRBJ1-2; D unresolved. Trimming stripped 1 base from V and 6 bases from J, with 9 bases between. The CDR3 is 13 amino acids. Germline V CDR1 and CDR2: SEHNR, FQNEAQ (reference sequence). CDR3 DNA sequence: TGTGCCAGCAGCTTAGGTCTAATGGATGGCTACACCTTC. It translates to CASSLGLMDGYTF. Together with reference TRBV7-9 and TRBJ1-2, the CDR3 gives the full variable domain: DTGVSQNPRHKITKRGQNVTFRCDPISEHNRLYWYRQTLGQGPEFLTYFQNEAQLEKSRLLSDRFSAERPKGSFSTLEIQRTEQGDSAMYLCASSLGLMDGYTFGSGTRLTVV.